The clone carrying this TCR beta chain has just a few counts. The target antigen is unknown. The CDR3 consists of 15 residues. V was cut by 5 bases and J by 1 base, with 14 bases left in between. From germline, CDR1 is SEHNR and CDR2 FQNEAQ (reference sequence). This sample is drawn from a study of T cells after yellow fever vaccination. Regarding the study as a whole: Abundant bulk-population clonotypes could contaminate the FACS-sorted repertoires.

TCRdb re-derived calls from the 5' RACE reads in MiXCR, one entry per CDR3 protein. The repertoire includes roughly 300,000 distinct CDR3 sequences, around 6.8% of them detected once, and roughly a sixth sits in the top ten. This chain uses TRBV7-9 with TRBJ2-5, with a weak D call TRBD2 (5 bases). This clonotype was sampled from a man aged 18 to 30 who received the YFV17D yellow fever vaccine. The sequencing used PBMCs, collected more than 35 days after the first yellow fever vaccination. As DNA, the CDR3 is TGTGCCAGCAGCCTTAGCGCGGTCAGCCAAGAGACCCAGTACTTC. Translated, it gives CASSLSAVSQETQYF.